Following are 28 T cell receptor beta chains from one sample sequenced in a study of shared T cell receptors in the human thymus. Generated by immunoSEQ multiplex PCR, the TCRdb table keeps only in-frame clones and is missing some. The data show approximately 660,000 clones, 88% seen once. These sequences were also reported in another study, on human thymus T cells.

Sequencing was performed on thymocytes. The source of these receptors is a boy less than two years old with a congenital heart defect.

The CDR3 DNA is TGTGCCAGCAGCAAAGACAGTACTTACGAGCAGTACTTC. Protein product: CASSKDSTYEQYF. The rearrangement joins TRBV7-3 to TRBJ2-7; perhaps TRBD1 as D (5 bases). V lost 5 bases and J lost 4, with 12 bases in between. The CDR3 runs 13 residues. Germline CDR1 reads SGHTA; CDR2 reads FQGTGA.

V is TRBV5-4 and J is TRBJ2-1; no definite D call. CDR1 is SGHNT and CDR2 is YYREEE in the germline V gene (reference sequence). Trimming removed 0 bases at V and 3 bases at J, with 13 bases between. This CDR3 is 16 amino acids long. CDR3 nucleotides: TGTGCCAGCAGCTTGGCTGGGCGCCCCGTCTACAATGAGCAGTTCTTC. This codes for CASSLAGRPVYNEQFF.

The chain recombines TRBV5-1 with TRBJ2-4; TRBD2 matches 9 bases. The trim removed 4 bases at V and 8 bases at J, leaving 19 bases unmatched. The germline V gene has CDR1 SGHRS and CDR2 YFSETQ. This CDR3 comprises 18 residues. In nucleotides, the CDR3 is TGCGCCAGCAGCCTCCCCCTGATATGGCGGGAGGGCCGGGACATTCAGTACTTC. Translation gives CASSLPLIWREGRDIQYF.

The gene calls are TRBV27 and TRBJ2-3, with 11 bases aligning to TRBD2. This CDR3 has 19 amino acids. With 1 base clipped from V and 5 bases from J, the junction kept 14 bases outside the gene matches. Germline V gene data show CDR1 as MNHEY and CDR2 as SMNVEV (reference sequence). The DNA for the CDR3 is TGTGCCAGCAGTTTATTGGGTAGCGGGAGGGTACCTCCGGGAGATACGCAGTATTTT. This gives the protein CASSLLGSGRVPPGDTQYF.

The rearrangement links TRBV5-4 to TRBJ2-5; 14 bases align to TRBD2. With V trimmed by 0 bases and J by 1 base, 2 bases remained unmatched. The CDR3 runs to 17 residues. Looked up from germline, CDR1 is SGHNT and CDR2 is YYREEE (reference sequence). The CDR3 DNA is TGTGCCAGCAGCTTGGCTGGGACTAGCGGGAGCCAAGAGACCCAGTACTTC. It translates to CASSLAGTSGSQETQYF.

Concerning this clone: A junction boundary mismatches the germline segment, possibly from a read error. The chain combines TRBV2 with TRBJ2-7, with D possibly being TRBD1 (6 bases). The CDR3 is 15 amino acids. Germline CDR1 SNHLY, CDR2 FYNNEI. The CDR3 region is CASSPRKGVSYEQYF. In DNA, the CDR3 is TGTGCGAGCAGCCCGCGGAAGGGGGTAAGCTACGAGCAGTACTTC.

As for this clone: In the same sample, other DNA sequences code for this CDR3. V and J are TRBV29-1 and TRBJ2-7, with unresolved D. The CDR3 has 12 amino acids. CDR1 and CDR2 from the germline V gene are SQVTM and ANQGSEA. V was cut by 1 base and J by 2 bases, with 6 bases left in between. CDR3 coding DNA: TGCAGCGTTGAAGGCACTACCTACGAGCAGTACTTC. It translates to CSVEGTTYEQYF.

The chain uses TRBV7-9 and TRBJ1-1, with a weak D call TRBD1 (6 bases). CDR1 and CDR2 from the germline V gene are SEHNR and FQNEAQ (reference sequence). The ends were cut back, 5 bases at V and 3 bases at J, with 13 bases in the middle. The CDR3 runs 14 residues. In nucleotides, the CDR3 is TGTGCCAGCAGCCTACAGGGAAGGGACACTGAAGCTTTCTTT. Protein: CASSLQGRDTEAFF.

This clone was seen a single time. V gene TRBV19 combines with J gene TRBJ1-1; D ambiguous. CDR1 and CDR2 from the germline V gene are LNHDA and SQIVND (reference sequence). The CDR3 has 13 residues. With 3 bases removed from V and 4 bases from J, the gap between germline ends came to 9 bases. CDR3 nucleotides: TGTGCCAGTAGTATCGGGTTGGCCACTGAAGCTTTCTTT. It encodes CASSIGLATEAFF.

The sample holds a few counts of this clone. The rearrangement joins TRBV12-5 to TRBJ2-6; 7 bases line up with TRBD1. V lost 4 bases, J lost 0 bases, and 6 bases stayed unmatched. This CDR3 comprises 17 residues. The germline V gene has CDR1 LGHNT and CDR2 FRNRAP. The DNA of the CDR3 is TGTGCTAGTGGTTCAGGGGGACCCCCCTCTGGGGCCAACGTCCTGACTTTC. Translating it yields CASGSGGPPSGANVLTF.

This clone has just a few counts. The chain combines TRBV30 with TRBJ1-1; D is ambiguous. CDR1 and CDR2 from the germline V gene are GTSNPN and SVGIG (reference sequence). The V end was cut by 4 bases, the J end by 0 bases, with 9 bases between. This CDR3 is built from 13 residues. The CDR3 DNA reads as TGTGCCTGGAATAAACGGGTGAACACTGAAGCTTTCTTT. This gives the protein CAWNKRVNTEAFF. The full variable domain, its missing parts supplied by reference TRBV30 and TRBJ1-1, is SQTIHQWPATLVQPVGSPLSLECTVEGTSNPNLYWYRQAAGRGLQLLFYSVGIGQISSEVPQNLSASRPQDRQFILSSKKLLLSDSGFYLCAWNKRVNTEAFFGQGTRLTVV.

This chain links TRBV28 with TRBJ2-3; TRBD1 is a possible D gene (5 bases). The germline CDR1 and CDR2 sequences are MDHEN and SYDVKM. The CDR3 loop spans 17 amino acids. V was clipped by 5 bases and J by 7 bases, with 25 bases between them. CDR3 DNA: TGTGCCAGCAGTCTAAGACGTAAGGGGCTAATAGGTAATACGCAGTATTTT. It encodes CASSLRRKGLIGNTQYF.

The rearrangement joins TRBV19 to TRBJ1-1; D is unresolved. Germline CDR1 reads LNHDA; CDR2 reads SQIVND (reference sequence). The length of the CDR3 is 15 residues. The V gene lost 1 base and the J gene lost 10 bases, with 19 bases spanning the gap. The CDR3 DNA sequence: TGTGCCAGTAGTATAGCGCGGGGTAGGTCCCTCGGAGCTTTCTTT. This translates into CASSIARGRSLGAFF.

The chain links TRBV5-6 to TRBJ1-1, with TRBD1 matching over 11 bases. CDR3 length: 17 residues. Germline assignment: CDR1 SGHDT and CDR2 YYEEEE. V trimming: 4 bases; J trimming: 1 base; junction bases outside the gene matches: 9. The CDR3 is CASSGRTGGLRNTEAFF. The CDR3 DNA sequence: TGTGCCAGCAGCGGAAGGACAGGGGGCTTGAGGAACACTGAAGCTTTCTTT.

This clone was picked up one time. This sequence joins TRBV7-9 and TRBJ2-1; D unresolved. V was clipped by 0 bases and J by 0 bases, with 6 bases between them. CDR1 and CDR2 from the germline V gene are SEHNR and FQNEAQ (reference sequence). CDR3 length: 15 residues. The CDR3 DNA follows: TGTGCCAGCAGCTTAGCTATCGGCTCCTACAATGAGCAGTTCTTC. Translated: CASSLAIGSYNEQFF.

CDR3 DNA sequence: TGTGCCAGCAGCCAAGGGATTAAGGACAGGGGGCCCTACGAGCAGTACTTC. This encodes CASSQGIKDRGPYEQYF. The genes are TRBV14 and TRBJ2-5, with 11 nucleotides matching TRBD1. The better agreement between TRBJ2-7 and the DNA end casts doubt on the J call. There are 17 residues in the CDR3. The germline gives CDR1 SGHDN, CDR2 FVKESK.

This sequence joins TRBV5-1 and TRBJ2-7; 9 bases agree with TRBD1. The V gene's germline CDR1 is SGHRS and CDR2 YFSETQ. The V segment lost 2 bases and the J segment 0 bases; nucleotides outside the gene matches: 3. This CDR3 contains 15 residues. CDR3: CASSLGTGNSYEQYF. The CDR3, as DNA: TGCGCCAGCAGCTTAGGGACAGGGAACTCCTACGAGCAGTACTTC.

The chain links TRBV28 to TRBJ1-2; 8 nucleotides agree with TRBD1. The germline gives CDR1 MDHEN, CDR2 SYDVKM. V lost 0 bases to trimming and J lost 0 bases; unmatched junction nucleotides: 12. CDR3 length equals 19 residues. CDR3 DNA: TGTGCCAGCAGTTTATGCCCCCGGGACAGGACGACCACTAACTATGGCTACACCTTC. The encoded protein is CASSLCPRDRTTTNYGYTF.

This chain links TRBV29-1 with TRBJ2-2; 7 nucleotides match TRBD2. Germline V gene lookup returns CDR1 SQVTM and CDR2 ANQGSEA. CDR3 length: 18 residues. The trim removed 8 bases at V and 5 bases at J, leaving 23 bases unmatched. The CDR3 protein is CSHGFSWEGPERTGELFF. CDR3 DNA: TGCAGCCATGGGTTTTCGTGGGAGGGCCCTGAAAGGACCGGGGAGCTGTTTTTT.

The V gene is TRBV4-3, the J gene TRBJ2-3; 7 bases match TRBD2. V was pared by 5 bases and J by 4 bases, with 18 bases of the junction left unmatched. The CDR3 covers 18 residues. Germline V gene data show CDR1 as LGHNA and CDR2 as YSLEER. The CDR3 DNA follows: TGCGCCAGCAGCGTTGACCCCCCGCGGGCGGGAGAGGCAGATACGCAGTATTTT. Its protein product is CASSVDPPRAGEADTQYF.

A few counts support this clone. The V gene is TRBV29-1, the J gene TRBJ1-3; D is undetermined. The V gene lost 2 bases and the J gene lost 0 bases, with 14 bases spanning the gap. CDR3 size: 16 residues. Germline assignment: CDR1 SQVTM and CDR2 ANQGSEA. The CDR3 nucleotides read TGCAGCGTTGAATTACGACACCCACCCTCTGGAAACACCATATATTTT. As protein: CSVELRHPPSGNTIYF. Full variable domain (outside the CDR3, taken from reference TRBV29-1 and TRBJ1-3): SAVISQKPSRDICQRGTSLTIQCQVDSQVTMMFWYRQQPGQSLTLIATANQGSEATYESGFVIDKFPISRPNLTFSTLTVSNMSPEDSSIYLCSVELRHPPSGNTIYFGEGSWLTVV.

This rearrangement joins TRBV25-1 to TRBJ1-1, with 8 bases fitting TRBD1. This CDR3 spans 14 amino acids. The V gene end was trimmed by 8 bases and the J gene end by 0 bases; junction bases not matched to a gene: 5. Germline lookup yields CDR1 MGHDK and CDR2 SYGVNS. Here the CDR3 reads CASALGQVNTEAFF. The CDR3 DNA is TGTGCCAGCGCCTTGGGACAGGTGAACACTGAAGCTTTCTTT.

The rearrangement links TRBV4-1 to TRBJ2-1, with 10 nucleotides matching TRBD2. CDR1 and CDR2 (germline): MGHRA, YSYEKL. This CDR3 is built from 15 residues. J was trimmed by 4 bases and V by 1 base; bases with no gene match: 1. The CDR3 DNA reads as TGCGCCAGCAGCCAAGGGACTAGCGGATACAATGAGCAGTTCTTC. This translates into CASSQGTSGYNEQFF.

CDR3 coding DNA: TGTGCCAGTACGACCGGCGACGGGATAGGGCAGTACTTC. Encoded protein: CASTTGDGIGQYF. The chain joins TRBV19 to TRBJ2-7; the D gene is possibly TRBD2 (5 bases). Germline values: CDR1 LNHDA, CDR2 SQIVND (reference sequence). Trimming took off 7 bases at V and 9 bases at J, with 19 bases between the two ends. The CDR3 loop spans 13 amino acids.

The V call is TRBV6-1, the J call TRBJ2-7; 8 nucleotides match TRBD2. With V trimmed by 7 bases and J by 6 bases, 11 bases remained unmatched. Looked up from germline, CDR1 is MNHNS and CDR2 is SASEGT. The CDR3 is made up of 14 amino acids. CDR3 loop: CASTSRGLAGEQYF. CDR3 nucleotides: TGTGCCAGCACCAGCCGAGGACTAGCCGGCGAGCAGTACTTC.

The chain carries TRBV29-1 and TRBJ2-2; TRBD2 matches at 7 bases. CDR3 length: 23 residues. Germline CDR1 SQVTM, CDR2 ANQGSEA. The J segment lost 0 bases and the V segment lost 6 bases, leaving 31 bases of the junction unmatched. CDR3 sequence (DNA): TGCAGCGTCGCTGTCTGTGGGTCGGGCAAATTGGCGGGAGACCCCGCGAACACCGGGGAGCTGTTTTTT. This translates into CSVAVCGSGKLAGDPANTGELFF.

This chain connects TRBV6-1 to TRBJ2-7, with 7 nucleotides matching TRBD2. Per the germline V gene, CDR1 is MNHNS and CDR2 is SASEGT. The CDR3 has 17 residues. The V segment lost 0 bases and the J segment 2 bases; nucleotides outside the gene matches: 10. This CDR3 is CASSEARGRGPTYEQYF. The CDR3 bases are TGTGCCAGCAGTGAAGCGCGGGGGAGGGGCCCTACCTACGAGCAGTACTTC.

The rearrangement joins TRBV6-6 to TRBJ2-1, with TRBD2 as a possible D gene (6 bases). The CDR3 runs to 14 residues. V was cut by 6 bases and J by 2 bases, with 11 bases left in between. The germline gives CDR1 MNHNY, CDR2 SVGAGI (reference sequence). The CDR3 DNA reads TGTGCCAGCAGGGGGGAGGCCCCCTACAATGAGCAGTTCTTC. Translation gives CASRGEAPYNEQFF.